The 31 T cell receptor beta chains reported below all come from one sample, sequenced in a study of blood T cell repertoires in COVID-19 (dated by TCRdb to the early 2020s). Library prep was done by the immunoSEQ multiplex PCR assay. TCRdb carries this immuneACCESS record with in-frame sequences only. Its versions omit some clonotypes, under half of them owing to an unresolved V gene in the studies checked, with the rest unexplained. The sample table contains some 230,000 clones; only one count was recorded for about 85% of them. About 0.91% of the sample belongs to the ten largest clones. Source material: peripheral blood. All receptors derive from a man aged 35-49 years with acute or convalescent COVID-19.

This chain uses TRBV5-6 with TRBJ2-2, with 9 bases aligning to TRBD1. This CDR3 region has 16 residues. The V gene end was trimmed by 3 bases and the J gene end by 3 bases; junction bases not matched to a gene: 6. Germline V gene lookup returns CDR1 SGHDT and CDR2 YYEEEE. CDR3 in amino acids: CASSWAGTGYTGELFF. The CDR3 DNA follows: TGTGCCAGCAGCTGGGCCGGGACAGGGTACACCGGGGAGCTGTTTTTT.

The V gene is TRBV25-1, the J gene TRBJ1-1; 9 bases are shared with TRBD1. Unmatched junction bases numbered 6, after V lost 6 bases and J lost 1 base. The CDR3 has 15 residues. Germline values: CDR1 MGHDK, CDR2 SYGVNS. For the CDR3, the DNA is TGTGCCAGCAGAGCAGACAGGGGGGGGAACACTGAAGCTTTCTTT. Translating gives CASRADRGGNTEAFF.

The chain has TRBV5-6 and TRBJ2-3, with a possible D match to TRBD1 (5 bases). Per germline, CDR1 SGHDT and CDR2 YYEEEE. The CDR3 spans 14 residues. The V end was cut by 3 bases, the J end by 4 bases, with 12 bases between. The CDR3 protein is CASSSLTDPDTQYF. DNA for the CDR3: TGTGCCAGCAGCTCCTTGACAGATCCAGATACGCAGTATTTT. Together with reference TRBV5-6 and TRBJ2-3, the CDR3 gives the full variable domain: DAGVTQSPTHLIKTRGQQVTLRCSPKSGHDTVSWYQQALGQGPQFIFQYYEEEERQRGNFPDRFSGHQFPNYSSELNVNALLLGDSALYLCASSSLTDPDTQYFGPGTRLTVL.

The V gene is TRBV7-9, the J gene TRBJ1-3; D possibly corresponds to TRBD1 (6 bases). Between the trimmed V and J ends, which lost 1 base and 2 bases, there was a span of 9 bases. The CDR3 totals 15 residues. Germline CDR1 and CDR2: SEHNR and FQNEAQ (reference sequence). The CDR3 DNA reads TGTGCCAGCAGCTTAGACAGGGCTACTGGAAACACCATATATTTT. Its translation is CASSLDRATGNTIYF.

In its sample, this clone was seen once. The chain joins TRBV5-6 to TRBJ2-7; TRBD1 aligns across 7 bases. Losses at the gene ends were 0 bases for V and 7 bases for J; bases not matched to a gene: 4. Germline assignment: CDR1 SGHDT and CDR2 YYEEEE. CDR3 length: 13 residues. The CDR3 DNA reads as TGTGCCAGCAGCTTGGGACAGGGAGAGGAGCAGTACTTC. Protein sequence: CASSLGQGEEQYF.

The chain is built from TRBV2 and TRBJ1-4, with D perhaps matching TRBD1 (6 bases). The germline V gene encodes CDR1 SNHLY and CDR2 FYNNEI. The CDR3 extends over 16 amino acids. Trimming removed 4 bases at V and 0 bases at J, with 12 bases between. CDR3 nucleotides: TGTGCCAGCAGTGCTTACAGGGCTTCAACTAATGAAAAACTGTTTTTT. It yields the protein CASSAYRASTNEKLFF.

The genes are TRBV4-1 and TRBJ1-2; 10 bases fit TRBD1. CDR3 size: 14 residues. With V trimmed by 5 bases and J by 2 bases, 2 bases remained unmatched. Germline V gene lookup returns CDR1 MGHRA and CDR2 YSYEKL. CDR3 nucleotides: TGCGCCAGCAGCGCGGGACAGGGGAACTATGGCTACACCTTC. As protein: CASSAGQGNYGYTF.

The chain combines TRBV6-2 or TRBV6-3 with TRBJ1-4; D might be TRBD1 (5 bases). The CDR3 sequence is 14 residues long. V was trimmed by 5 bases and J by 4 bases, leaving 11 bases between them. CDR1 and CDR2 (germline): MNHEY, SVGEGT. The CDR3 sequence: CASSHGGVNEKLFF. The CDR3 DNA sequence: TGTGCCAGCAGTCACGGGGGGGTTAATGAAAAACTGTTTTTT.

This clone occurred a few times. The chain joins TRBV11-2 to TRBJ1-1; 7 nucleotides agree with TRBD1. Germline V gene data show CDR1 as SGHAT and CDR2 as FQNNGV. CDR3 length: 16 amino acids. Losses at the gene ends were 5 bases for V and 0 bases for J; bases not matched to a gene: 9. The CDR3 coding sequence is TGTGCCAGCAGCCTCAGGGCGGACAGGTTGAACACTGAAGCTTTCTTT. The encoded protein is CASSLRADRLNTEAFF. The full variable domain, with the rest looked up from reference TRBV11-2 and TRBJ1-1, is EAGVAQSPRYKIIEKRQSVAFWCNPISGHATLYWYQQILGQGPKLLIQFQNNGVVDDSQLPKDRFSAERLKGVDSTLKIQPAKLEDSAVYLCASSLRADRLNTEAFFGQGTRLTVV.

The genes are TRBV5-1 and TRBJ2-3; 12 bases are shared with TRBD2. Germline CDR1 reads SGHRS; CDR2 reads YFSETQ. V lost 4 bases and J lost 5; bases outside the gene matches: 8. This CDR3 region has 16 residues. In DNA form, the CDR3 reads TGCGCCAGCAGCCTTACTAGCGGGGGGCTAAGAGATACGCAGTATTTT. Amino acids: CASSLTSGGLRDTQYF.

This sequence joins TRBV18 and TRBJ2-1, with D tentatively TRBD2 (5 bases). CDR3 size: 12 residues. The germline gives CDR1 KGHSH, CDR2 LQKENI. V lost 4 bases to trimming and J lost 10 bases, with 11 bases between them. The CDR3 DNA is TGTGCCAGCTCACTAGCGACCCCAGAGCAGTTCTTC. It translates to CASSLATPEQFF.

This chain uses TRBV5-1 with TRBJ1-2, with D unclear. The germline V gene has CDR1 SGHRS and CDR2 YFSETQ. Trimming took 0 bases from V and 3 from J, leaving 6 bases between them. This CDR3 has 13 residues. DNA of the CDR3: TGCGCCAGCAGCTTGGGGCAGGACTATGGCTACACCTTC. Translation gives CASSLGQDYGYTF.

This clone was seen a single time. The chain employs TRBV6-1 and TRBJ1-4; D is possibly TRBD1 (6 bases). The V end lost 1 base, the J end lost 9 bases, and 21 bases lay between the germline ends. The CDR3 length is 17 residues. Germline V gene lookup returns CDR1 MNHNS and CDR2 SASEGT. CDR3: CASSEDIVRGGSKKLFF. CDR3 nucleotide sequence: TGTGCCAGCAGTGAAGACATTGTCAGGGGTGGCAGTAAAAAACTGTTTTTT.

The chain couples TRBV5-1 to TRBJ1-5; 7 bases match TRBD1. CDR3 length: 15 amino acids. The J segment lost 3 bases and the V segment lost 1 base, leaving 4 bases of the junction unmatched. Per the germline V gene, CDR1 is SGHRS and CDR2 is YFSETQ. The CDR3 DNA reads TGCGCCAGCAGCTTGACAGGGGTCCACAATCAGCCCCAGCATTTT. Protein product: CASSLTGVHNQPQHF.

This clone was found once. The genes are TRBV5-4 and TRBJ2-3; D is ambiguous. Trimming took 4 bases from V and 0 from J, leaving 12 bases between them. The CDR3 extends over 15 amino acids. Per germline, CDR1 SGHNT and CDR2 YYREEE (reference sequence). Here the CDR3 DNA reads TGTGCCAGCAGCCAACCGACTGGCAGCACAGATACGCAGTATTTT. Translated, it gives CASSQPTGSTDTQYF.

The chain uses TRBV28 and TRBJ2-1; 10 bases are shared with TRBD1. The CDR3 contains 13 residues. The ends lost 7 bases at V and 8 bases at J; junction bases unmatched: 5. Germline values: CDR1 MDHEN, CDR2 SYDVKM. CDR3 bases: TGTGCCAGCACCGGACAGGGGGGCCATGAGCAGTTCTTC. It yields the protein CASTGQGGHEQFF.

The rearrangement joins TRBV5-6 to TRBJ1-2; perhaps TRBD1 as D (5 bases). CDR3 size: 13 residues. The V gene's germline CDR1 is SGHDT and CDR2 YYEEEE. Trimming stripped 4 bases from V and 3 bases from J, with 10 bases between. The CDR3 nucleotides are TGTGCCAGCAGCCTGGACAAATACTATGGCTACACCTTC. As protein: CASSLDKYYGYTF.

The chain joins TRBV11-3 to TRBJ2-1; 7 positions match TRBD1. The CDR3 runs to 13 residues. The V gene end was trimmed by 4 bases and the J gene end by 8 bases; junction bases not matched to a gene: 5. Looked up from germline, CDR1 is SGHNT and CDR2 is YENEEA. DNA of the CDR3: TGTGCCAGCAGCTCTGGGACAGCACATGAGCAGTTCTTC. It encodes CASSSGTAHEQFF.

This clone came up a few times. This chain uses TRBV5-1 with TRBJ1-1; D is unclear. This CDR3 comprises 15 residues. CDR1 is SGHRS and CDR2 is YFSETQ in the germline V gene. Trimming left V 4 bases short and J 2 bases short, with 15 bases between. The CDR3 here is CASSGMIGVNTEAFF. CDR3 in DNA: TGCGCCAGCAGCGGGATGATCGGGGTTAACACTGAAGCTTTCTTT.

The rearrangement joins TRBV19 to TRBJ2-6; D is unresolved. This CDR3 spans 12 amino acids. Trimming pared 4 bases from V and 4 bases from J, leaving 2 bases between. Germline loops: CDR1 LNHDA, CDR2 SQIVND (reference sequence). The CDR3 protein is CASSTGANVLTF. Here the CDR3 DNA reads TGTGCCAGTAGTACAGGGGCCAACGTCCTGACTTTC.

V gene TRBV19 combines with J gene TRBJ2-4; TRBD2 agrees at 8 bases. The J segment lost 1 base and the V segment lost 0 bases, leaving 2 bases of the junction unmatched. The germline CDR1 and CDR2 sequences are LNHDA and SQIVND (reference sequence). This CDR3 is 16 amino acids long. The CDR3 region has the DNA TGTGCCAGTAGTATAGACGGCGGGGGGGCCAAAAACATTCAGTACTTC. This sequence encodes CASSIDGGGAKNIQYF.

V gene TRBV3-1 (or the pseudogene TRBV3-2) combines with J gene TRBJ1-1, with D unclear. In germline, CDR1 is LGHDT, CDR2 YNNKEL (reference sequence). Trimming cost V 0 bases and J 7 bases, with 6 bases left between them. This CDR3 comprises 12 residues. Here the CDR3 DNA reads TGTGCCAGCAGCCAAGAATATAGTGAAGCTTTCTTT. Protein product: CASSQEYSEAFF.

CDR3 DNA sequence: TGTGCCAGCAGCCAAGATCTGCCAGGGAGGCACACTGAAGCTTTCTTT. This encodes CASSQDLPGRHTEAFF. The rearrangement uses TRBV4-2 and TRBJ1-1, with D maybe TRBD1 (5 bases). The CDR3 has 16 amino acids. Germline V lookup: CDR1 LGHNA, CDR2 YNFKEQ. V dropped 0 bases and J dropped 3 bases, with 14 bases sitting between them.

This chain joins TRBV19 and TRBJ1-5; D possibly corresponds to TRBD1 (5 bases). The germline V gene has CDR1 LNHDA and CDR2 SQIVND (reference sequence). V was shortened by 2 bases and J by 3 bases, with 8 bases between the two germline ends. The CDR3 is 14 residues long. CDR3 nucleotide sequence: TGTGCCAGTAGTATAAAGGGGTTCAATCAGCCCCAGCATTTT. Translated, it gives CASSIKGFNQPQHF.

The chain joins TRBV6-5 to TRBJ1-4; possibly TRBD1 for D (5 bases). V lost 2 bases and J lost 7, with 14 bases in between. The CDR3 has 15 residues. Germline V gene lookup returns CDR1 MNHEY and CDR2 SVGAGI. The DNA of the CDR3 is TGTGCCAGCAGTTACACAGGACGGTGGGGTGAAAAACTGTTTTTT. Translated, it gives CASSYTGRWGEKLFF.

The chain uses TRBV9 and TRBJ1-1, with TRBD1 matching 7 bases. V dropped 1 base and J dropped 5; count of bases not matched to a gene: 8. The CDR3 runs to 15 residues. Germline CDR1 is SGDLS and CDR2 is YYNGEE. CDR3 bases: TGTGCCAGCAGCGTAACTTCAGGGGGAGCGACTGAAGCTTTCTTT. Amino acids: CASSVTSGGATEAFF.

This clone was detected only once. The DNA of the CDR3 is TGTGCCAGTAGTGTGCCACTAGCTGGGGAATTAGATACGCAGTATTTT. Protein product: CASSVPLAGELDTQYF. The rearrangement links TRBV19 to TRBJ2-3, with D possibly TRBD2 on 6 matching bases. The germline V gene encodes CDR1 LNHDA and CDR2 SQIVND (reference sequence). The V end lost 5 bases, the J end lost 5 bases, and 20 bases lay between the germline ends. The CDR3 is made up of 16 amino acids.

CDR3 sequence: CAITDSLVGNTIYF. CDR3 DNA: TGTGCCATTACGGACAGCCTCGTTGGAAACACCATATATTTT. This chain joins TRBV7-8 and TRBJ1-3, with D tentatively TRBD1 (6 bases). Per germline, CDR1 SGHVS and CDR2 FQNEAQ. The CDR3 sequence is 14 residues long. V gave up 10 bases and J gave up 3 bases, with 16 bases separating them.

This sequence joins TRBV5-4 and TRBJ2-2; a possible D gene is TRBD1 (5 bases). Germline CDR1 SGHNT, CDR2 YYREEE (reference sequence). There are 18 residues in the CDR3. V was pared by 4 bases and J by 4 bases, with 23 bases between. This chain's CDR3 is CASSPKRRSDTLTGELFF. The CDR3 DNA is TGTGCCAGCAGCCCTAAAAGGAGATCGGACACCCTCACCGGGGAGCTGTTTTTT.

The chain is built from TRBV7-2 and TRBJ1-1; D not certain. The CDR3 extends over 13 amino acids. The germline gives CDR1 SGHTA, CDR2 FQGNSA. Trimming took off 1 base at V and 5 bases at J, with 8 bases between the two ends. CDR3 nucleotide sequence: TGTGCCAGCAGCTTAGTGCGGGATACTGAAGCTTTCTTT. It encodes CASSLVRDTEAFF. Filled out from reference TRBV7-2 and TRBJ1-1, the complete variable domain reads GAGVSQSPSNKVTEKGKDVELRCDPISGHTALYWYRQSLGQGLEFLIYFQGNSAPDKSGLPSDRFSAERTGGSVSTLTIQRTQQEDSAVYLCASSLVRDTEAFFGQGTRLTVV.

The chain joins TRBV2 to TRBJ2-7, with 9 bases matching TRBD1. V shed 7 bases and J 0 bases; nucleotides not matched to a gene: 13. The CDR3 runs to 17 residues. Germline-derived CDR1 and CDR2 are SNHLY and FYNNEI. Here the CDR3 reads CASTLGGGQGASYEQYF. DNA for the CDR3: TGTGCCAGCACCCTAGGAGGGGGACAGGGTGCCTCCTACGAGCAGTACTTC.